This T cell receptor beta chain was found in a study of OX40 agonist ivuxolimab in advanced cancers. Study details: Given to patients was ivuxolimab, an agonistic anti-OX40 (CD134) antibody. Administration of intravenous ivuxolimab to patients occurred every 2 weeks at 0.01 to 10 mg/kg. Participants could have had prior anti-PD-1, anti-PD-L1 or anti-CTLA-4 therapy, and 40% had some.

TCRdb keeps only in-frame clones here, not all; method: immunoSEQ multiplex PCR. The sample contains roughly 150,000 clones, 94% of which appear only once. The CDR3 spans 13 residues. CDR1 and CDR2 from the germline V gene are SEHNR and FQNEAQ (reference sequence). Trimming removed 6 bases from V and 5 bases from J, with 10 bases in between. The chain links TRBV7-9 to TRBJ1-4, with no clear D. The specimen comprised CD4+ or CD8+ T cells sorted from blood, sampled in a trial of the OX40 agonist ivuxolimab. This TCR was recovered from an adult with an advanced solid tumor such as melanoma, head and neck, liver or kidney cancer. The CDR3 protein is CASSTALNEKLFF. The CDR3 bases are TGTGCCAGCAGTACAGCGTTAAATGAAAAACTGTTTTTT.